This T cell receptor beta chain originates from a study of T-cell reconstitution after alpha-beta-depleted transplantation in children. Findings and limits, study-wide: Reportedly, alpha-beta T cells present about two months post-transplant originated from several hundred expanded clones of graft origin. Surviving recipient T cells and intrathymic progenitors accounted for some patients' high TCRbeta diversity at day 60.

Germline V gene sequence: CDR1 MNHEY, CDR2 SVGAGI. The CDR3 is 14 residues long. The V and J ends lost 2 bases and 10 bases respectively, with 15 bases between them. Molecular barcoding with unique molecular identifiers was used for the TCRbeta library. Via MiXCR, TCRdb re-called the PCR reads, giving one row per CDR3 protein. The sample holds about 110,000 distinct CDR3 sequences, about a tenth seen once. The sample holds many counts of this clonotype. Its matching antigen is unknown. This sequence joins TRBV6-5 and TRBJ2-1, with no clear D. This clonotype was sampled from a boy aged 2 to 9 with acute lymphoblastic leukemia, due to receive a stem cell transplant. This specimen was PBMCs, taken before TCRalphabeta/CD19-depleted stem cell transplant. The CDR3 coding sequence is TGTGCCAGCAGTTACGCTTCCCAGGAAGGAGAGCAGTTCTTC. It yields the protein CASSYASQEGEQFF.